Listed here is a single TCR beta chain. Reverse transcription of extracted RNA yielded cDNA, which provided the sequencing template. The repertoire was sequenced with immunoSEQ multiplex PCR; TCRdb's copy has only in-frame clones and lacks some. The repertoire holds around 100,000 clones, with 65% to 90% as singletons. Noted treatment: oral pan-JAK inhibitor, 5-10 mg twice daily. As part of sample collection, lesional scalp punch biopsies and peripheral blood were taken from alopecia areata patients. The data belong to a study of CD8+ T cells in alopecia areata. V lost 5 bases to trimming and J lost 0 bases, with 19 bases between them. CDR3 size: 17 residues. Germline V gives CDR1 SEHNR, CDR2 FQNEAQ (reference sequence).

Sequenced here: CD8+ T cells sorted from blood, sampled at roughly week 30, from a patient treated with tofacitinib. This clonotype originated in a human donor with alopecia areata. The V and J genes are TRBV7-9 and TRBJ1-2; D unresolved. CDR3 in DNA: TGTGCCAGCAGCCTTCGTACGGCGGGTACGCCTAACTATGGCTACACCTTC. It specifies CASSLRTAGTPNYGYTF.